These 10 T cell receptor beta chains originate from one sample sequenced in a study of cytomegalovirus exposure and HLA in healthy donors. Primers included in the PCR were 60 Vbeta and 13 Jbeta primers. The table came from immunoSEQ multiplex PCR; TCRdb's copy has only in-frame clones and leaves some out. The table has approximately 160,000 clones, roughly 82% seen once. The sample consisted of PBMCs. These receptors all come from a woman younger than 45 in good health and CMV-seronegative.

Concerning this clone: No conserved phenylalanine or tryptophan ends this CDR3, so it is likely a read error. The chain carries TRBV29-1 and TRBJ2-7; possibly TRBD2 for D (6 bases). Germline V gene data show CDR1 as SQVTM and CDR2 as ANQGSEA. This CDR3 has 13 amino acids. V was clipped by 5 bases and J by 5 bases, with 16 bases between them. CDR3 in amino acids: CSVQDDGRNEQYL. The CDR3 DNA reads TGCAGCGTTCAGGATGACGGGAGAAACGAGCAGTACCTC.

This clone was counted a single time. CDR3 sequence reads: CASSPPRTGNLEAFF. CDR3 nucleotide sequence: TGTGCCAGCAGTCCCCCCAGGACAGGGAATCTGGAAGCTTTCTTT. The chain couples TRBV28 to TRBJ1-1; 8 bases match TRBD1. This CDR3 has 15 residues. In germline, CDR1 is MDHEN, CDR2 SYDVKM. Trimming cost V 5 bases and J 8 bases; bases outside gene matches: 13.

V gene TRBV19 combines with J gene TRBJ2-7; D is uncertain. Germline V gives CDR1 LNHDA, CDR2 SQIVND (reference sequence). Trimming removed 5 bases at V and 3 bases at J, with 8 bases between. CDR3 size: 12 residues. The CDR3 sequence: CASSASGYEQYF. As DNA, the CDR3 is TGTGCCAGTAGTGCGTCGGGCTACGAGCAGTACTTC.

The rearrangement links TRBV7-2 to TRBJ1-5, with D tentatively TRBD1 (6 bases). From germline, CDR1 is SGHTA and CDR2 FQGNSA. Trimming shortened V by 1 base and J by 4 bases, and 14 bases separated the two germline ends. CDR3 length: 16 amino acids. For the CDR3, the DNA is TGTGCCAGCAGCTTAGACTCCAGGGGACGGAATCAGCCCCAGCATTTT. Its protein product is CASSLDSRGRNQPQHF.

As concerns this clone: Other nucleotide sequences in the sample specify the same CDR3. DNA of the CDR3: TGTGCCAGCAGTTATCGACAGGGCTATGGCTACACCTTC. Residues: CASSYRQGYGYTF. The genes are TRBV6-5 and TRBJ1-2; 7 positions agree with TRBD1. Per germline, CDR1 MNHEY and CDR2 SVGAGI. V was clipped by 3 bases and J by 4 bases; unmatched bases: 2. The CDR3 extends over 13 amino acids.

The rearrangement uses TRBV6-5 and TRBJ2-7, with D perhaps TRBD1 (6 bases). This CDR3 comprises 15 residues. Trimming shortened V by 0 bases and J by 6 bases, and 15 bases separated the two germline ends. CDR1 and CDR2 from the germline V gene are MNHEY and SVGAGI. The CDR3 is CASSYSISGVGEQYF. In DNA form, the CDR3 reads TGTGCCAGCAGTTACTCGATATCAGGGGTCGGCGAGCAGTACTTC.

The J gene is TRBJ1-2, the V gene TRBV9; 8 bases agree with TRBD1. CDR3 length: 14 amino acids. V was clipped by 3 bases and J by 3 bases; unmatched bases: 4. Germline V gene sequence: CDR1 SGDLS, CDR2 YYNGEE. The CDR3 DNA is TGTGCCAGCAGCGGATCAGGGGGCGACTATGGCTACACCTTC. Protein sequence: CASSGSGGDYGYTF. Full variable domain (remainder filled in from reference TRBV9 and TRBJ1-2): DSGVTQTPKHLITATGQRVTLRCSPRSGDLSVYWYQQSLDQGLQFLIQYYNGEERAKGNILERFSAQQFPDLHSELNLSSLELGDSALYFCASSGSGGDYGYTFGSGTRLTVV.

This chain connects TRBV9 to TRBJ2-7, with TRBD2 as a possible D gene (6 bases). The CDR3 is made up of 17 amino acids. The V gene's germline CDR1 is SGDLS and CDR2 YYNGEE. The V and J ends lost 7 bases and 2 bases respectively, with 25 bases between them. The CDR3 DNA reads as TGTGCCAGCGCGGATTCTCGGGACTCAAGCGACCCCTACGAGCAGTACTTC. Its protein product is CASADSRDSSDPYEQYF.

The CDR3 here is CASSSDRVPEQYF. CDR3 coding DNA: TGTGCCAGCAGCTCCGACAGGGTCCCCGAGCAGTACTTC. The rearrangement uses TRBV5-6 and TRBJ2-7; 7 nucleotides line up with TRBD1. The CDR3 is made up of 13 amino acids. The V gene's germline CDR1 is SGHDT and CDR2 YYEEEE. V lost 3 bases and J lost 6; bases outside the gene matches: 6.

This clone was observed once. The gene calls are TRBV7-7 and TRBJ2-5, with TRBD2 identical over 8 bases. The germline gives CDR1 SSHAT, CDR2 FNYEAQ (reference sequence). Trimming removed 6 bases from V and 4 bases from J; junction bases left unmatched: 10. This CDR3 region has 15 residues. The chain's CDR3 is CASSTTGTRSETQYF. The DNA of the CDR3 is TGTGCCAGCAGTACAACCGGGACTAGGTCAGAGACCCAGTACTTC.